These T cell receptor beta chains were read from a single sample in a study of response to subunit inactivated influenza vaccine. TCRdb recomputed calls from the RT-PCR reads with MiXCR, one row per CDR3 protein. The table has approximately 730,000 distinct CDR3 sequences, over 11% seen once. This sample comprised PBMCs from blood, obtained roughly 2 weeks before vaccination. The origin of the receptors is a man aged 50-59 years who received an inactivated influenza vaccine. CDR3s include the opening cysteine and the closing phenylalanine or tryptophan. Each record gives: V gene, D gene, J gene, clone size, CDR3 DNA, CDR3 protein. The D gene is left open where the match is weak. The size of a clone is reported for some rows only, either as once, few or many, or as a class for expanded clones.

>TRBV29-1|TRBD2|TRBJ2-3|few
TGCAGCGTTGTCGGGACTAGCGGGGACACAGATACGCAGTATTTT
CSVVGTSGDTDTQYF
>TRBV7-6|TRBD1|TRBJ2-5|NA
TGTGCCAGCCGACAGGGGGTAGGCCAAGAGACCCAGTACTTC
CASRQGVGQETQYF
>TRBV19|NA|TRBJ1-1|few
TGTGCCAGTAGTATAGTAGGGACGGCAGGTTACACTGAAGCTTTCTTT
CASSIVGTAGYTEAFF
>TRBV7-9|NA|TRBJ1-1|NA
TGTGCCAGCAGTAAGGGCGAGGCTGAAGCTTTCTTT
CASSKGEAEAFF
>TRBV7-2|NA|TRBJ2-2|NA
TGTGCCAGCAGCTTATGGGCGTGGGAGCTGTTTTTT
CASSLWAWELFF
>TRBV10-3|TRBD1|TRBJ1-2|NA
TGTGCCATCAACTGGACAGGGGCCTATGGCTACACCTTC
CAINWTGAYGYTF
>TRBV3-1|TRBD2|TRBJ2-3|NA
TGTGCCAGCAGCCGACGGGGGGGCCCCACAGATACGCAGTATTTT
CASSRRGGPTDTQYF
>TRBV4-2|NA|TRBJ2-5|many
TGTGCCAGCAGCGTATCCTCGACGCCAGAGACCCAGTACTTC
CASSVSSTPETQYF
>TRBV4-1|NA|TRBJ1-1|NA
TGCGCCAGCAGTAAGGAAAGGTCCGCTGAAGCTTTCTTT
CASSKERSAEAFF
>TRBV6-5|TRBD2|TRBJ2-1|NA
TGTGCCAGCAGTTACTCCGGGACTAGAAACAACAATGAGCAGTTCTTC
CASSYSGTRNNNEQFF
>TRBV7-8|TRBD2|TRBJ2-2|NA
TGTGCCAGCAGCTCCTACCTAGCGGTCCTTTACGCGAACACCGGGGAGCTGTTTTTT
CASSSYLAVLYANTGELFF
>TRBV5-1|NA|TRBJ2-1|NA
TGCGCCAGCAGCTTGTGGGAGGACAATGAGCAGTTCTTC
CASSLWEDNEQFF
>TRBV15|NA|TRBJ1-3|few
TGTGCCACCAGCAGGGGTAGGGTTATCAGTTCTGGAAACACCATATATTTT
CATSRGRVISSGNTIYF
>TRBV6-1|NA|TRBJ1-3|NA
TGTGCCAGCGGTGAACAGAGAAACACCATATATTTT
CASGEQRNTIYF
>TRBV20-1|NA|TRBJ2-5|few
TGCAGTGCTAGAGAACCCGGGGAGACCCAGTACTTC
CSAREPGETQYF
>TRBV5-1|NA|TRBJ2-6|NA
TGCGCCAGCAGCTTGAGGCTGGGGGTCGGGTCTGGGGCCAACGTCCTGACTTTC
CASSLRLGVGSGANVLTF
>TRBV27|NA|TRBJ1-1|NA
TGTGCCAGCAGTTTACGGGCGGGGCCCGCCTTGGAAGCTTTCTTT
CASSLRAGPALEAFF
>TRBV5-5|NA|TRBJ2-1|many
TGTGCCACCGACCTTCGACCCGCCGGGAATGAGCAGTTCTTC
CATDLRPAGNEQFF
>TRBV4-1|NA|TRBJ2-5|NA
TGCGCCAGCAGCCTAGCACCAGTAGACAGCCAAGAGACCCAGTACTTC
CASSLAPVDSQETQYF
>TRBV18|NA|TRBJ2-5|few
TGTGCCAGCTCACCACCGAAGTTCCAAGAGACCCAGTACTTC
CASSPPKFQETQYF
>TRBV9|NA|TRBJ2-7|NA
TGTGCCAGCAGCCCCGACCGGGACACCACCTACGAGCAGTACTTC
CASSPDRDTTYEQYF
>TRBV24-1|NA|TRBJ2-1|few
TGTGCCACCAGTGATTCCGTAGGGGGGCTTGGTTACAATGAGCAGTTCTTC
CATSDSVGGLGYNEQFF
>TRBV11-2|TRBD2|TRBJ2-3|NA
TGTGCCAGCAGCTTAGAACCGCGGGGGGCGGGGGCAGATACGCAGTATTTT
CASSLEPRGAGADTQYF
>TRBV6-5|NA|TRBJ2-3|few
TGTGCCAGCAGTTACTCTTGGCTAGCGCATAGCACAGATACGCAGTATTTT
CASSYSWLAHSTDTQYF
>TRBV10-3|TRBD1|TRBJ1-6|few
TGTGCCATCCGGGGGGTGACAGGGGGCAGTAATTCACCCCTCCACTTT
CAIRGVTGGSNSPLHF
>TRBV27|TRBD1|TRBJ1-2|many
TGTGCCAGCAGTTTGTATCAGGGGGACATCTATGGCTACACCTTC
CASSLYQGDIYGYTF
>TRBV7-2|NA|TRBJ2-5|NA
TGTGCCAGCAGCTTAGGTTTCGGCAGGTTGGAGACCCAGTACTTC
CASSLGFGRLETQYF
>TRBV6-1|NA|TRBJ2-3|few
TGTGCCAGCAGTAGTGACACCCACACACGGGCAGATACGCAGTATTTT
CASSSDTHTRADTQYF
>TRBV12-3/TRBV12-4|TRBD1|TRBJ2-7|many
TGTGCCAGCAGCGTTGACAGGGCGAGAGCCTACGAGCAGTACTTC
CASSVDRARAYEQYF
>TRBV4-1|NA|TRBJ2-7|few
TGCGCCAGCAGCCAAGAAAGGTGGGCCGGCGGGGTGAGCCCCTACGAGCAGTACTTC
CASSQERWAGGVSPYEQYF
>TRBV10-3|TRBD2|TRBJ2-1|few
TGTGCCATCAGTGAACATAGCGGGGAAACCTACAATGAGCAGTTCTTC
CAISEHSGETYNEQFF
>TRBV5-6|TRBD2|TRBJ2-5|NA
TGTGCCAGCAGCGTCCTAGCGGGGGGTGCGGAGACCCAGTACTTC
CASSVLAGGAETQYF
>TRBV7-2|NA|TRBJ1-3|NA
TGTGCCAGCAGCCAGACAGAGGTTAACACCATATATTTT
CASSQTEVNTIYF
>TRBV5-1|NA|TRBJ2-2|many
TGCGCCAGCAGCTTGGGTCAGCAAACCGGGGAGCTGTTTTTT
CASSLGQQTGELFF
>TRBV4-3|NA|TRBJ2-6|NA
TGCGCCAGCAGCCAGAGGTCGGGTTATGGGGCCAACGTCCTGACTTTC
CASSQRSGYGANVLTF
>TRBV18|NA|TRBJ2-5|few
TGTGCCAGTACAAGGGGGGGACAAGAGACCCAGTACTTC
CASTRGGQETQYF
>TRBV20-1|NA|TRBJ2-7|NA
TGCAGTGCTAGAGATCACCGCGGTCCCTACGAGCAGTACTTC
CSARDHRGPYEQYF
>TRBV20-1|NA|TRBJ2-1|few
TGCAGTGCTAGGGCCACCTTCAGAACGGGGTCCTACAATGAGCAGTTCTTC
CSARATFRTGSYNEQFF
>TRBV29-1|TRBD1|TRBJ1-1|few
TGCAGCGTTGATCCGAGGGGGCAGAACACTGAAGCTTTCTTT
CSVDPRGQNTEAFF
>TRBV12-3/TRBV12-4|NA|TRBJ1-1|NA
TGTGCCAGCAGGGCCTTTGAGGCTATTCGGAACACTGAAGCTTTCTTT
CASRAFEAIRNTEAFF
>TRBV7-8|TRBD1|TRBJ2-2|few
TGTGCCAGCAGCAAGCTGCCGGGACAGGGGGTTGGGGCCACCGGGGAGCTGTTTTTT
CASSKLPGQGVGATGELFF
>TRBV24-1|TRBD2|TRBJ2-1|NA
TGTGCCACCAGTGTCTCCCCGGGGGGCTACAATGAGCAGTTCTTC
CATSVSPGGYNEQFF
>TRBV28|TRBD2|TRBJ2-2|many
TGTGCCAGCAGACTAGCGGGAGGGCCGACCACCGGGGAGCTGTTTTTT
CASRLAGGPTTGELFF
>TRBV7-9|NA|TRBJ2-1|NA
TGTGCCAGCAACTCAGAACAGGGCCGGAATGAGCAGTTCTTC
CASNSEQGRNEQFF